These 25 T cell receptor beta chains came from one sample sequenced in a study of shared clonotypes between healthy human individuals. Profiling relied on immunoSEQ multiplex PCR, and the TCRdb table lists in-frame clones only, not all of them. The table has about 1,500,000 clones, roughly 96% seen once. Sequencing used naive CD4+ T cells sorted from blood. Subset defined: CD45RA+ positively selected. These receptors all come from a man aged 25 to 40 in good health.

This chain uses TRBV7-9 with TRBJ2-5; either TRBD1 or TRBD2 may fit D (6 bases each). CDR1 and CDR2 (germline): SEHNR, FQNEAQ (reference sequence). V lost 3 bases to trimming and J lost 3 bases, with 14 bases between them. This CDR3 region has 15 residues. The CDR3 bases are TGTGCCAGCAGCTTTATAGGGGGGTTCGAAGAGACCCAGTACTTC. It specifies CASSFIGGFEETQYF.

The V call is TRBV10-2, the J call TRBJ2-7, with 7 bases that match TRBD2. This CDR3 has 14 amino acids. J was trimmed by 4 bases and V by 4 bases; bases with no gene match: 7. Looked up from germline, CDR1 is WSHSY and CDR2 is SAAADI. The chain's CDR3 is CASSALAEGYEQYF. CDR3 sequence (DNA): TGCGCCAGCAGTGCCCTAGCGGAGGGATACGAGCAGTACTTC.

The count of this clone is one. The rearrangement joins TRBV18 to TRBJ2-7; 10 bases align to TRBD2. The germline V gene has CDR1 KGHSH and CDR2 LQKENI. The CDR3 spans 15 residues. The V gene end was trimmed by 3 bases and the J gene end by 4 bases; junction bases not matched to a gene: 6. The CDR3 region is CASSPSTSGTYEQYF. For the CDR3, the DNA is TGTGCCAGCTCACCCTCTACTAGCGGGACTTACGAGCAGTACTTC.

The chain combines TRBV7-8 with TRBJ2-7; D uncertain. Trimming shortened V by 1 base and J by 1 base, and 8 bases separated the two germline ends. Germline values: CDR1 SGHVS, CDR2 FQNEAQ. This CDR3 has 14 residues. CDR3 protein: CASSLEDFSYEQYF. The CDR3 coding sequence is TGTGCCAGCAGCTTAGAGGATTTTTCCTACGAGCAGTACTTC.

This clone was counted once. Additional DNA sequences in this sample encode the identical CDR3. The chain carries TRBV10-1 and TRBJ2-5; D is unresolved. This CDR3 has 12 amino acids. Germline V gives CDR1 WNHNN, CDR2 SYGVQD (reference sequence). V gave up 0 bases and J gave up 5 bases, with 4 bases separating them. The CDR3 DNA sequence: TGCGCCAGCAGTGAGTCGACGGAGACCCAGTACTTC. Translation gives CASSESTETQYF.

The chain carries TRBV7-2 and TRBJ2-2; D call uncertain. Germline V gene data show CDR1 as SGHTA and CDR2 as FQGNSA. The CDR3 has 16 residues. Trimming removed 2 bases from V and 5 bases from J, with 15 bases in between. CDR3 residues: CASSLIRIGRTGELFF. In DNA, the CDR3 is TGTGCCAGCAGCTTAATTAGGATTGGCCGGACCGGGGAGCTGTTTTTT.

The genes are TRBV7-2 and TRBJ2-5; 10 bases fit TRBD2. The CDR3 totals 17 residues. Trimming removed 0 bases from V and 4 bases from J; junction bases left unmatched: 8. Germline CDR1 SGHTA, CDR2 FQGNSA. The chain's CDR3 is CASSLAGMASGRETQYF. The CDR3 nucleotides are TGTGCCAGCAGCTTAGCGGGGATGGCTAGCGGGAGAGAGACCCAGTACTTC.

The CDR3 protein is CASSLRIAATGDTQYF. CDR3 nucleotide sequence: TGTGCCAGCAGCCTTAGGATAGCGGCAACGGGAGATACGCAGTATTTT. This chain uses TRBV14 with TRBJ2-3; perhaps TRBD2 as D (6 bases). The CDR3 loop spans 16 amino acids. Germline assignment: CDR1 SGHDN and CDR2 FVKESK. Trimming took off 4 bases at V and 5 bases at J, with 19 bases between the two ends.

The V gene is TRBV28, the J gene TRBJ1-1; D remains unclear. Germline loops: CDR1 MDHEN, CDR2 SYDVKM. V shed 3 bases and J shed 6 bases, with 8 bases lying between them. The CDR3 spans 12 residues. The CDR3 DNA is TGTGCCAGCAGTTTGGGCAGACCTGAAGCTTTCTTT. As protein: CASSLGRPEAFF.

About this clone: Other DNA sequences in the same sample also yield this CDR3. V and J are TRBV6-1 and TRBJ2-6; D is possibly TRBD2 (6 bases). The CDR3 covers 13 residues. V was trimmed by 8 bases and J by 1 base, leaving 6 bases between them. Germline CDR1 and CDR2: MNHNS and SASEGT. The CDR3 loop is CASGGSGANVLTF. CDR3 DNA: TGTGCCAGCGGAGGGTCTGGGGCCAACGTCCTGACTTTC.

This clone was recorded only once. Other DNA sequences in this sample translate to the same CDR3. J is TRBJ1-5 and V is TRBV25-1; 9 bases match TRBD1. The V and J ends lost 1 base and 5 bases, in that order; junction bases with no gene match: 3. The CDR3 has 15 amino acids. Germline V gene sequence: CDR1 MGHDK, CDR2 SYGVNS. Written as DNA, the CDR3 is TGTGCCAGCAGTGAATCGGGACAGGGTGATCAGCCCCAGCATTTT. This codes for CASSESGQGDQPQHF.

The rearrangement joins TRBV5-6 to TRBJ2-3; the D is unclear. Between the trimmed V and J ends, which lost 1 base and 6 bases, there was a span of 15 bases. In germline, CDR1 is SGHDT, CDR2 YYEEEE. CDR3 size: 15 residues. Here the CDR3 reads CASSLSGSLGDTQYF. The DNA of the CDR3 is TGTGCCAGCAGCTTGTCTGGCAGCCTGGGGGATACGCAGTATTTT.

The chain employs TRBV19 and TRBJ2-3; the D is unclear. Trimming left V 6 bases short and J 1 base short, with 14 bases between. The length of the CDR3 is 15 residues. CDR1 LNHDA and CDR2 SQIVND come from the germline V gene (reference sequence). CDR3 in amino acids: CASRSPALGTDTQYF. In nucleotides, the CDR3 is TGTGCCAGTAGAAGCCCGGCGCTCGGCACAGATACGCAGTATTTT. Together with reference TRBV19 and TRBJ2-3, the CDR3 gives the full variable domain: DGGITQSPKYLFRKEGQNVTLSCEQNLNHDAMYWYRQDPGQGLRLIYYSQIVNDFQKGDIAEGYSVSREKKESFPLTVTSAQKNPTAFYLCASRSPALGTDTQYFGPGTRLTVL.

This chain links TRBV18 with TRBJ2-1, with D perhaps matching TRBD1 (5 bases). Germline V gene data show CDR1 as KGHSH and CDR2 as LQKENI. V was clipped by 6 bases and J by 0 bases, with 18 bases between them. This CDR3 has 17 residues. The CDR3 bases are TGTGCCAGCTCTTTGACAGCCCGCCCTTTCTCCTACAATGAGCAGTTCTTC. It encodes CASSLTARPFSYNEQFF.

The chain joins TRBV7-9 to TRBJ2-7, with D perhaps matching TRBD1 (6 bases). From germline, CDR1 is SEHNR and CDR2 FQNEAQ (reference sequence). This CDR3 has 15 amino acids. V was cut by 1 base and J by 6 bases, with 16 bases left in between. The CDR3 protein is CASSLVSGVSSEQYF. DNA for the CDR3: TGTGCCAGCAGCTTAGTGTCAGGGGTTTCTTCCGAGCAGTACTTC.

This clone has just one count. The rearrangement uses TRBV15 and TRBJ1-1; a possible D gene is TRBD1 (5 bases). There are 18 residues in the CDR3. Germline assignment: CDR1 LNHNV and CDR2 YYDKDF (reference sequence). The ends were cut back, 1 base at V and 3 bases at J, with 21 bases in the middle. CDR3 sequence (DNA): TGTGCCACCAGCAGAGTTTACGGGACGCGTCGCGGGGACACTGAAGCTTTCTTT. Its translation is CATSRVYGTRRGDTEAFF.

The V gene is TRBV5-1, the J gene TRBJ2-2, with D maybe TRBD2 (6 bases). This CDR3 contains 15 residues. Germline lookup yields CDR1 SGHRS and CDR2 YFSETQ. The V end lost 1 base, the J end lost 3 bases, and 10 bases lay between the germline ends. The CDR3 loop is CASSLSGSDTGELFF. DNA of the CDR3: TGCGCCAGCAGCTTGTCCGGGAGTGACACCGGGGAGCTGTTTTTT.

As DNA, the CDR3 is TGTGCCAGCAGTTTATGGCCCCAAGGCTCCGGGGCCAACGTCCTGACTTTC. As protein: CASSLWPQGSGANVLTF. V is TRBV27 and J is TRBJ2-6; D is unclear. Germline V gives CDR1 MNHEY, CDR2 SMNVEV (reference sequence). The CDR3 has 17 residues. V was clipped by 1 base and J by 4 bases, with 14 bases between them.

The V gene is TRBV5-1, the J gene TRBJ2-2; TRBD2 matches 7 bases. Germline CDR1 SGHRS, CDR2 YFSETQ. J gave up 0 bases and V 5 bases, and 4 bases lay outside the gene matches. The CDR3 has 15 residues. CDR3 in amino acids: CASSTGTTNTGELFF. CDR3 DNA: TGCGCCAGCAGTACCGGGACTACGAACACCGGGGAGCTGTTTTTT.

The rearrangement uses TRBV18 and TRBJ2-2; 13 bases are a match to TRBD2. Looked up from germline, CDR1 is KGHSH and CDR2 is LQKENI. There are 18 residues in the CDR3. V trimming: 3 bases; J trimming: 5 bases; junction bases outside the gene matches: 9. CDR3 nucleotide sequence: TGTGCCAGCTCACCTCGAGGACTAGCGGGGGCTCGAACCGGGGAGCTGTTTTTT. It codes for CASSPRGLAGARTGELFF. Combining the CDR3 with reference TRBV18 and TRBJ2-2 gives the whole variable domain NAGVMQNPRHLVRRRGQEARLRCSPMKGHSHVYWYRQLPEEGLKFMVYLQKENIIDESGMPKERFSAEFPKEGPSILRIQQVVRGDSAAYFCASSPRGLAGARTGELFFGEGSRLTVL.

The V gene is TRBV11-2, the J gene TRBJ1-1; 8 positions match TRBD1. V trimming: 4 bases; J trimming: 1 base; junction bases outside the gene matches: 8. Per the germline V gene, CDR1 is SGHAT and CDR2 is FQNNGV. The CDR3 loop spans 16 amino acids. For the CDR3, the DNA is TGTGCCAGCAGCTCCCGCCGACAGGGGCAGAACACTGAAGCTTTCTTT. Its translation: CASSSRRQGQNTEAFF.

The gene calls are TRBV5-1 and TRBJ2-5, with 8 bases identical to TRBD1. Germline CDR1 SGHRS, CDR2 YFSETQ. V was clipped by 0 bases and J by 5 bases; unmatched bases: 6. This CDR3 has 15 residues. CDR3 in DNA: TGCGCCAGCAGCTTGGTGGGACAGGCGGGGGAGACCCAGTACTTC. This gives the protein CASSLVGQAGETQYF.

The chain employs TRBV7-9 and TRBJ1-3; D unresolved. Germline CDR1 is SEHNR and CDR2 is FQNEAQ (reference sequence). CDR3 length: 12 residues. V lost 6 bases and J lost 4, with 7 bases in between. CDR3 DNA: TGTGCCAGCAGGTTTGACGGAAACACCATATATTTT. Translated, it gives CASRFDGNTIYF. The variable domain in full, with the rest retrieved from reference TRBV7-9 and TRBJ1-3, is DTGVSQNPRHKITKRGQNVTFRCDPISEHNRLYWYRQTLGQGPEFLTYFQNEAQLEKSRLLSDRFSAERPKGSFSTLEIQRTEQGDSAMYLCASRFDGNTIYFGEGSWLTVV.

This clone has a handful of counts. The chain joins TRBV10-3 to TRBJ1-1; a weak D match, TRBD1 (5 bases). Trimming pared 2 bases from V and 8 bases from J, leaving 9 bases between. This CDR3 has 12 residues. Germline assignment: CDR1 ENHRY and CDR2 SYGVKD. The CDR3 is CAISEGAGEAFF. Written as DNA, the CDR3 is TGTGCCATCAGTGAGGGGGCAGGCGAAGCTTTCTTT.

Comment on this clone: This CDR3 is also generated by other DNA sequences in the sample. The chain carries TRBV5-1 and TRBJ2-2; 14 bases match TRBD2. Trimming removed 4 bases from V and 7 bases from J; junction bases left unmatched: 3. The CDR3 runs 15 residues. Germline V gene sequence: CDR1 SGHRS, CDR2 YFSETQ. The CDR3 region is CASSPGLAGVGELFF. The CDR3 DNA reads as TGCGCCAGCAGCCCGGGACTAGCGGGAGTCGGGGAGCTGTTTTTT.